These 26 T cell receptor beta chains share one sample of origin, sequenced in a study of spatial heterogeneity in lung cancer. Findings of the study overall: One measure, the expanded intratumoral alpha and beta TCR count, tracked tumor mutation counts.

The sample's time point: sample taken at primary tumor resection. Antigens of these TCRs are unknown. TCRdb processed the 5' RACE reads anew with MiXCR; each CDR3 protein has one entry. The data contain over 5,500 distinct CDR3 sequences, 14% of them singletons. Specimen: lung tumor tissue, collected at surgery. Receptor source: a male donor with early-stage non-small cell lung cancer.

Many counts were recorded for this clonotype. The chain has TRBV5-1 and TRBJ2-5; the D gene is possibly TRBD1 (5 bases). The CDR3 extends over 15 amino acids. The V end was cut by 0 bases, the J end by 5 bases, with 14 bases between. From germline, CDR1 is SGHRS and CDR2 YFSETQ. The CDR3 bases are TGCGCCAGCAGCTTGGATTGGCCCTCAGGGGAGACCCAGTACTTC. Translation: CASSLDWPSGETQYF.

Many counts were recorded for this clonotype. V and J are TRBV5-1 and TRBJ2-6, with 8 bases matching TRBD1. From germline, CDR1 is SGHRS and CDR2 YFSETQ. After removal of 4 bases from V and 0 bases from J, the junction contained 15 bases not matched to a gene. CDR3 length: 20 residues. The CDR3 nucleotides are TGCGCCAGCAGCCGAGCCGGACAGGGCCGTTTTAACTCTGGGGCCAACGTCCTGACTTTC. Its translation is CASSRAGQGRFNSGANVLTF.

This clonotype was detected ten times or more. For the CDR3, the DNA is TGTGCCAGCACCTTTCAGGGATTCTACGAGCAGTACTTC. Translation gives CASTFQGFYEQYF. The chain couples TRBV12-3 or TRBV12-4 to TRBJ2-7; perhaps TRBD1 as D (5 bases). CDR3 length equals 13 residues. Trimming pared 7 bases from V and 3 bases from J, leaving 13 bases between.

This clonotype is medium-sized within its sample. CDR3 sequence: CSARLSGQGRNEQYF. In nucleotides, the CDR3 is TGCAGTGCTCGTCTTTCCGGACAGGGGAGAAACGAGCAGTACTTC. This sequence joins TRBV20-1 and TRBJ2-7, with 9 bases lining up with TRBD1. Trimming removed 5 bases from V and 5 bases from J; junction bases left unmatched: 13. Germline-derived CDR1 and CDR2 are DFQATT and SNEGSKA (reference sequence). The CDR3 totals 15 residues.

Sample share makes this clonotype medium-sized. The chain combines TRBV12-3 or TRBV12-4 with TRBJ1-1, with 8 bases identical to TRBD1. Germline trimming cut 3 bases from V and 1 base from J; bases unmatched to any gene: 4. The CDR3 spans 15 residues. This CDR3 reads CASSFDRGPNTEAFF. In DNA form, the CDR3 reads TGTGCCAGCAGTTTTGACAGGGGTCCGAACACTGAAGCTTTCTTT.

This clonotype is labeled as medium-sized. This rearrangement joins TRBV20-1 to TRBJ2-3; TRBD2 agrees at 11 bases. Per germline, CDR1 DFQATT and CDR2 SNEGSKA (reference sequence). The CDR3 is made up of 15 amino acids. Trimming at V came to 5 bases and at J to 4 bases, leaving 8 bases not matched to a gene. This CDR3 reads CSALSGRAESDTQYF. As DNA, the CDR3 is TGCAGTGCTCTTAGCGGGAGGGCCGAGTCAGATACGCAGTATTTT.

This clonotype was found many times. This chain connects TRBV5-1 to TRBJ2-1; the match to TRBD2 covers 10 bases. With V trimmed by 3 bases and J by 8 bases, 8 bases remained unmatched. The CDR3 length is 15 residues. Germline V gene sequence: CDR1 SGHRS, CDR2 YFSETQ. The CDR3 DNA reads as TGCGCCAGCAGCTCACTAGCGGGAAGGGCCGATGAGCAGTTCTTC. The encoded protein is CASSSLAGRADEQFF. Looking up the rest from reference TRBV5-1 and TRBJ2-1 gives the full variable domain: KAGVTQTPRYLIKTRGQQVTLSCSPISGHRSVSWYQQTPGQGLQFLFEYFSETQRNKGNFPGRFSGRQFSNSRSEMNVSTLELGDSALYLCASSSLAGRADEQFFGPGTRLTVL.

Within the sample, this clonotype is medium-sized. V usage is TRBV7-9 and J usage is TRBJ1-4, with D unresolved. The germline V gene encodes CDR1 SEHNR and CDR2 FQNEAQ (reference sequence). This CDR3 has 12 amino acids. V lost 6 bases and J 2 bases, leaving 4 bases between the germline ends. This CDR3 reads CASSRTNEKLFF. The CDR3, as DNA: TGTGCCAGCAGTCGCACTAATGAAAAACTGTTTTTT.

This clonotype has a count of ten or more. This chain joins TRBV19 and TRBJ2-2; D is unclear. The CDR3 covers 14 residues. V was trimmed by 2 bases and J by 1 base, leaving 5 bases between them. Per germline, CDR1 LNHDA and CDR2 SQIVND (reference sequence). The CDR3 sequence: CASSIKGNTGELFF. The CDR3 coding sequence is TGTGCCAGTAGTATAAAGGGGAACACCGGGGAGCTGTTTTTT.

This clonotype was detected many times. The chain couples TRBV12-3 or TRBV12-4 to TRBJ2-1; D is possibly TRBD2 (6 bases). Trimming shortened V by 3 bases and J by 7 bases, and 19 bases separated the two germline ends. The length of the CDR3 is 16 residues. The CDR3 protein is CASSLPPGSSPNEQFF. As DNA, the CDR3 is TGTGCCAGCAGTTTGCCTCCCGGGAGTTCCCCAAATGAGCAGTTCTTC.

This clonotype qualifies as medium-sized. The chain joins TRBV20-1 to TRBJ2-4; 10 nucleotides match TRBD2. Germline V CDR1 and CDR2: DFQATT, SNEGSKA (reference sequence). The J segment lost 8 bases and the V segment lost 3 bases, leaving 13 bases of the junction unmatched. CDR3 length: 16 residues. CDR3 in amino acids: CSASVASSGRMDIQYF. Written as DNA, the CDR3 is TGCAGTGCTAGTGTGGCCTCTAGCGGGAGAATGGACATTCAGTACTTC.

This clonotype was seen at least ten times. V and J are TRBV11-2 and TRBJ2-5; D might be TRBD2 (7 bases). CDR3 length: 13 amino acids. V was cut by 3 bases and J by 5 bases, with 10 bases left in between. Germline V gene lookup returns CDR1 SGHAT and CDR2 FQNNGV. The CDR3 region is CASSFGGPETQYF. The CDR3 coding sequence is TGTGCCAGCAGCTTCGGGGGGCCGGAGACCCAGTACTTC.

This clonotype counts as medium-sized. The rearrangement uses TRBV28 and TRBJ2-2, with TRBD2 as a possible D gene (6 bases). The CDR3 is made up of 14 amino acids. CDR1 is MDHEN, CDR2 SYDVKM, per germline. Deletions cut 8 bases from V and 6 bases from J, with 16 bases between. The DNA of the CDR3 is TGTGCCAGCGTAACGGGAGCTTCTGCCGGGGAGCTGTTTTTT. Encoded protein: CASVTGASAGELFF.

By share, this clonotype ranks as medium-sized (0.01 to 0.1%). The CDR3 is CAGGESGNTIYF. CDR3 sequence (DNA): TGTGCCGGGGGGGAATCCGGAAACACCATATATTTT. V usage is TRBV6-6 and J usage is TRBJ1-3, with D possibly being TRBD1 (5 bases). V lost 11 bases and J 4 bases, leaving 12 bases between the germline ends. This CDR3 is 12 amino acids long. Germline values: CDR1 MNHNY, CDR2 SVGAGI (reference sequence).

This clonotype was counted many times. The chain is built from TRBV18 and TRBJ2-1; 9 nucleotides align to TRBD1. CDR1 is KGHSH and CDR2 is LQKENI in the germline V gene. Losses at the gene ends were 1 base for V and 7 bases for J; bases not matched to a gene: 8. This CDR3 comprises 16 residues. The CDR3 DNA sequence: TGTGCCAGCTCACCACTGATCACACAGGGGGCTAATGAGCAGTTCTTC. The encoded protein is CASSPLITQGANEQFF.

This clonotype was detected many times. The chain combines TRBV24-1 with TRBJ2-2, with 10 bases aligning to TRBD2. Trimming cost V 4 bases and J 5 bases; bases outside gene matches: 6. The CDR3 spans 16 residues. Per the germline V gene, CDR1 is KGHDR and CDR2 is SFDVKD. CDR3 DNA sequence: TGTGCCACCAGTGACCCCAATAGCGGGAGGACCGGGGAGCTGTTTTTT. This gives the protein CATSDPNSGRTGELFF.

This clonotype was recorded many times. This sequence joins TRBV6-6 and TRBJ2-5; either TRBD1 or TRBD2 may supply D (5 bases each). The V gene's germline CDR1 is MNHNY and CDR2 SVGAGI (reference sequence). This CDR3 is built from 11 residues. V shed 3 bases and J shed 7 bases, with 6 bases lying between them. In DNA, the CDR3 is TGTGCCAGCAGTTATGGGGGGACCCAGTACTTC. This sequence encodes CASSYGGTQYF.

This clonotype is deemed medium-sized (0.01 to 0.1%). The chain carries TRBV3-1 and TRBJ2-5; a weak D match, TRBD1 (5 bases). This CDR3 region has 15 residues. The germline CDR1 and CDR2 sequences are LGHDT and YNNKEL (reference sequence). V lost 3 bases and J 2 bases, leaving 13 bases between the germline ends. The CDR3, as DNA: TGTGCCAGCAGCCATCAGAACAGGCTACAAGAGACCCAGTACTTC. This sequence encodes CASSHQNRLQETQYF.

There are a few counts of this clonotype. The CDR3, as DNA: TGTGCCAGCAGCGAAGCCGGGAAGATAGCTTTCTTT. Amino acid sequence: CASSEAGKIAFF. The genes are TRBV6-2 or TRBV6-3 and TRBJ1-1; D not resolved. The CDR3 covers 12 residues. V shed 6 bases and J shed 10 bases, with 15 bases lying between them. Germline-derived CDR1 and CDR2 are MNHEY and SVGEGT.

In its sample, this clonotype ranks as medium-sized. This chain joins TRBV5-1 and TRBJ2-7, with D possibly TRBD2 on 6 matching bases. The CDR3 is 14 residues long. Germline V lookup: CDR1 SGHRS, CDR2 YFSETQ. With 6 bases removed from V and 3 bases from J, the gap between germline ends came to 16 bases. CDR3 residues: CASTSREAFYEQYF. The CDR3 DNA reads TGCGCCAGCACAAGTAGGGAGGCCTTCTACGAGCAGTACTTC.

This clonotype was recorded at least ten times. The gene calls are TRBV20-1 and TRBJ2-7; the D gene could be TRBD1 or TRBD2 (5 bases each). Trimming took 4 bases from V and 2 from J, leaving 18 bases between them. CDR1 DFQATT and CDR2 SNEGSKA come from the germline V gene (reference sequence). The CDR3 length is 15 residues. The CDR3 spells CSANEPGPRTYEQYF. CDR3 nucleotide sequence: TGCAGTGCTAATGAACCGGGACCCCGGACCTACGAGCAGTACTTC.

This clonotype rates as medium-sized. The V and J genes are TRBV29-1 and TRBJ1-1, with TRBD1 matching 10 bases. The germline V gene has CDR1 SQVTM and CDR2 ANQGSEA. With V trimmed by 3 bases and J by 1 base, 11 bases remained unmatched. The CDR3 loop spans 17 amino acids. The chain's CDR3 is CSVEVLLGTGANTEAFF. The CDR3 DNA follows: TGCAGCGTTGAGGTTTTACTGGGGACAGGGGCGAACACTGAAGCTTTCTTT.

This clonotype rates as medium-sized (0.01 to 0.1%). CDR3 protein: CASSYIQGAKDTQYF. The CDR3 bases are TGTGCCAGCAGCTATATACAGGGGGCGAAAGATACGCAGTATTTT. The genes are TRBV7-2 and TRBJ2-3; 9 bases match TRBD1. The CDR3 totals 15 residues. CDR1 SGHTA and CDR2 FQGNSA come from the germline V gene. After removal of 4 bases from V and 5 bases from J, the junction contained 7 bases not matched to a gene.

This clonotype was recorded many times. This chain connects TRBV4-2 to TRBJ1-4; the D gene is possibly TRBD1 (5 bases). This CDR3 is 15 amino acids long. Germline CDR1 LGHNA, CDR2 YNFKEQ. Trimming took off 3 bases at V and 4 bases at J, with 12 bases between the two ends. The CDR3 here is CASSQSRGVNEKLFF. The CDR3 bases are TGTGCCAGCAGCCAGAGCCGGGGCGTTAATGAAAAACTGTTTTTT.

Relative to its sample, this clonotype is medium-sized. CDR3 sequence (DNA): TGTGCCAGCAGCTCGGACACAACTAACTATGGCTACACCTTC. It translates to CASSSDTTNYGYTF. The chain carries TRBV7-9 and TRBJ1-2; maybe TRBD1 (5 bases). Between the trimmed V and J ends, which lost 4 bases and 0 bases, there was a span of 9 bases. CDR3 length: 14 residues. In germline, CDR1 is SEHNR, CDR2 FQNEAQ (reference sequence).

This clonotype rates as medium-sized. The CDR3 loop is CSVERRYNEQFF. For the CDR3, the DNA is TGCAGCGTGGAAAGAAGGTACAATGAGCAGTTCTTC. V usage is TRBV29-1 and J usage is TRBJ2-1; D gene ambiguous. V shed 6 bases and J shed 4 bases, with 10 bases lying between them. The CDR3 spans 12 residues. Germline V gives CDR1 SQVTM, CDR2 ANQGSEA.